This T cell receptor beta chain was profiled in a study of OX40 agonist ivuxolimab in advanced cancers. Looking at the study overall: Enrolled patients in dose escalation had cancers that were hepatocellular carcinoma, melanoma, renal cell or head and neck cancer. At 65% to 85% male, the cohort had a mean age of around 56 years, ranging from about 20 to 79. Study results and limitations: Expanded clones were, on average, more numerous in CD8+ T cells than in CD4+. Partial responders treated at 0.1-3.0 mg/kg exhibited clonal expansion among the lowest measured.

Assay: immunoSEQ multiplex PCR; the TCRdb copy retains only in-frame clones and omits some. The top ten clones hold around 12% of a sample with some 30,000 clones, roughly 80% of them seen once. A note on this clone: Its antigen is undetermined. The identical CDR3 is also encoded by other nucleotide sequences in the sample.

Germline V lookup: CDR1 MDHEN, CDR2 SYDVKM. With 3 bases removed from V and 5 bases from J, the gap between germline ends came to 4 bases. CDR3 size: 11 residues. The chain employs TRBV28 and TRBJ2-5; D remains unclear. This specimen was CD4+ or CD8+ T cells sorted from blood, taken in a trial of the OX40 agonist ivuxolimab. The TCR originated in an adult with an advanced solid tumor such as melanoma, head and neck, liver or kidney cancer. This chain's CDR3 is CASSFGETQYF. The CDR3 nucleotides are TGTGCCAGCAGTTTTGGCGAGACCCAGTACTTC.